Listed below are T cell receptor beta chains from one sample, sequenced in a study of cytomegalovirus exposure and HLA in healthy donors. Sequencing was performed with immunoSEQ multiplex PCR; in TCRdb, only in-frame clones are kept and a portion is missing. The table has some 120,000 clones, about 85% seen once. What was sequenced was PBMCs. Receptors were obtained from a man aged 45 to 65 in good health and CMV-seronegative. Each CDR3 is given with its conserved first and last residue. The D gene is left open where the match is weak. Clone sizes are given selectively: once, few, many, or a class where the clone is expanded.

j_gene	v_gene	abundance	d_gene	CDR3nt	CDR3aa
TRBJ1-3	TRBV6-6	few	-	TGTGCCAGCACCGGGTCCAGCGGGTCTGGAAACACCATATATTTT	CASTGSSGSGNTIYF
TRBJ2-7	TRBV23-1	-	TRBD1	TGCGCCCGAAGACAGGGGGCCCAAGAGCAGTACTTC	CARRQGAQEQYF
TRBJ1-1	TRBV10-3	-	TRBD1	TGTGCCACCGCGGAACAGGGGACTGAAGCTTTCTTT	CATAEQGTEAFF
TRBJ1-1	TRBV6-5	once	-	TGTGCCAGCGGAGACCAGGGGCGGGACACTGAAGCTTTCTTT	CASGDQGRDTEAFF
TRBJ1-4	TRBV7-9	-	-	TGTGCCAGCAGCCTCTACAGGGATGAAAAACTGTTTTTT	CASSLYRDEKLFF
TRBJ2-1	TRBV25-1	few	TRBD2	TGTGCCAGCAGTGAGCCGGGACTAGCGGGAGGTGAGCAGTTCTTC	CASSEPGLAGGEQFF
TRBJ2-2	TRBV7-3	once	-	TGTGCCAGCAGCCCAAGGGCGGGGTCGAACACCGGGGAGCTGTTTTTT	CASSPRAGSNTGELFF
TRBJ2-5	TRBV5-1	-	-	TGCGCCAGCAAGAGGTCAGGGGAAGAGACCCAGTACTTC	CASKRSGEETQYF
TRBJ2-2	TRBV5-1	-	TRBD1	TGCGCCAGCAGCACCGAACAGGGGGCGAACACCGGGGAGCTGTTTTTT	CASSTEQGANTGELFF
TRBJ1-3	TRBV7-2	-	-	TGTGCCAGCACCACTAGGGCTGGAAACACCATATATTTT	CASTTRAGNTIYF
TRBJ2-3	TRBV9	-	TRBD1	TGTGCCAGCAGCGGGCAGGGGGATCCTAGCACAGATACGCAGTATTTT	CASSGQGDPSTDTQYF
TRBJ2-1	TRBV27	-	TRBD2	TGTGCCAGCAGTTTCTCCCCGAGTAGCGGGACCCTCTCCTACAATGAGCAGTTCTTC	CASSFSPSSGTLSYNEQFF
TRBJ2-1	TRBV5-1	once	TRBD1	TGCGCCAGCGCCCGACAGGGGACTGGCAATGAGCAGTTCTTC	CASARQGTGNEQFF
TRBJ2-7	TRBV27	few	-	TGTGCCAGCAGTTTATTATCCGCCGGCGAGCAGTACTTC	CASSLLSAGEQYF
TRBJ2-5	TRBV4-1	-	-	TGCGCCAGCAGCCAAGGTAGTGGGAGGATCCAAGAGACCCAGTACTTC	CASSQGSGRIQETQYF
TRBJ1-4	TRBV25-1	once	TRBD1	TGTGCCAGCAGTGATCCGGGACAGGCAACTAATGAAAAACTGTTTTTT	CASSDPGQATNEKLFF
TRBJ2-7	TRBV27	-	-	TGTGCCAGCAGTCCCCGCGGACAGTCCTACGAGCAGTACTTC	CASSPRGQSYEQYF
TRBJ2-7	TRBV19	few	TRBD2	TGTGCCAGTAGTATGGGAGCGAGCGGGGGTTCCTACGAGCAGTACTTC	CASSMGASGGSYEQYF
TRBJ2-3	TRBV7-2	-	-	TGTGCCAGCAGCTTAGTGGGGGCTCCAGATACGCAGTATTTT	CASSLVGAPDTQYF
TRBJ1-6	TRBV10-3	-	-	TGTGCCATCAGTGAGCGGGGTCAACTCTCACCCCTCCACTTT	CAISERGQLSPLHF
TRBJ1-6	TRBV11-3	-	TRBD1	TGTGCCAGCAGCACAGGGGGGAGTTCACCCCTCCACTTT	CASSTGGSSPLHF
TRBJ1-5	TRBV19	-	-	TGTGCCAGTAGTATGGGGGCCGGGGCGAATCAGCCCCAGCATTTT	CASSMGAGANQPQHF
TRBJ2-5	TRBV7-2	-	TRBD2	TGTGCCAGCAGCCTCTTGACTAGCGGGGGACAAGAGACCCAGTACTTC	CASSLLTSGGQETQYF
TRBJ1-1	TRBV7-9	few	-	TGTGCCAGCAGCTTAATGTCCAGGGCTAACACTGAAGCTTTCTTT	CASSLMSRANTEAFF
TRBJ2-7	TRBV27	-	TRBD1	TGTGCCAGCAGGTCTCCCCGGACAGGGACCTACGAGCAGTACTTC	CASRSPRTGTYEQYF
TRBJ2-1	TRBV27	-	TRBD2	TGTGCCAGCAGTTTAATTGGCGGGAGCACCTCCTACAATGAGCAGTTCTTC	CASSLIGGSTSYNEQFF
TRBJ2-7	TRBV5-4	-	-	TGTGCCAGCAGCGCCCCTGTGGGAGGGAGGGGGTACGAGCAGTACTTC	CASSAPVGGRGYEQYF
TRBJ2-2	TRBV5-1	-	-	TGCGCCATTCGGGACAAAACCGGGGAGCTGTTTTTT	CAIRDKTGELFF
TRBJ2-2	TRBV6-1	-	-	TGTGCCATAGGGAGGATCGCGAACACCGGGGAGCTGTTTTTT	CAIGRIANTGELFF
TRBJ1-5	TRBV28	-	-	TGTGCCAGCAGCCCCCAGGGGCTTCGTGGGCATTTT	CASSPQGLRGHF
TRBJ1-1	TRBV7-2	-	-	TGTGCCAGCAAACAAACAGGGCTGGCGAACACTGAAGCTTTCTTT	CASKQTGLANTEAFF
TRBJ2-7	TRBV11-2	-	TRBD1	TGTGCCAGCAGCAAGGGACAGGAGATCTACGAGCAGTACTTC	CASSKGQEIYEQYF
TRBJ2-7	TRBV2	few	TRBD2	TGTGCCAGCAGCGGATTAGCGGGGAGCTCCTACGAGCAGTACTTC	CASSGLAGSSYEQYF
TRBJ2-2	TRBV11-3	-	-	TGTGCCAGCAGCTTAGATTCGGTAACCGGGGAGCTGTTTTTT	CASSLDSVTGELFF
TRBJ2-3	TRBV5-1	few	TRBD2	TGCGCCAGCAGGCGGGAGGGCCAGTCTACAGATACGCAGTATTTT	CASRREGQSTDTQYF
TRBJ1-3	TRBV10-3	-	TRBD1	TGTGCCAGCCGGACAGGGCCTGGAGACACCATATATTTT	CASRTGPGDTIYF
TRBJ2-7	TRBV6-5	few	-	TGTGCCAGCAGCGATCCGGACAGACCCTACGAGCAGTACTTC	CASSDPDRPYEQYF
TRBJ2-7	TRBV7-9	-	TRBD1	TGTGCCAGCAGCTTCGACAGGGGGAGTTCCTACGAGCAGTACTTC	CASSFDRGSSYEQYF
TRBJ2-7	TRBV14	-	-	TGTGCCAGCAGCCATCAGTCGACCTACGAGCAGTACTTC	CASSHQSTYEQYF
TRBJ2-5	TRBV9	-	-	TGTGCCAGCAGCGTAGCGGCAGGCCAAGAGACCCAGTACTTC	CASSVAAGQETQYF
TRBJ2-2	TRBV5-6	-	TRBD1	TGTGCCAGCAGCTCACAGGGGACCGGGGAGCTGTTTTTT	CASSSQGTGELFF
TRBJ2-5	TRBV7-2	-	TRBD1	TGTGCCAGCAGCCCGGGACAGTGGGAGACCCAGTACTTC	CASSPGQWETQYF
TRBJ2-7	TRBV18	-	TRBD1	TGTGCCAGCTCACTAGGGACAGGGTCGGGGGAGCAGTACTTC	CASSLGTGSGEQYF
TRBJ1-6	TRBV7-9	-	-	TGTGCCAGCAGCTTAGCAGGGAGCTTGTATACACCCCTCCACTTT	CASSLAGSLYTPLHF
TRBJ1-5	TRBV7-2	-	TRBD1	TGTGCCAGCAGCTTGTGGACAGGGACCGATCAGCCCCAGCATTTT	CASSLWTGTDQPQHF
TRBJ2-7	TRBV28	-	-	TGTGCCAGCAGCCTTGGGAGGAGGGGCGACGAGCAGTACTTC	CASSLGRRGDEQYF
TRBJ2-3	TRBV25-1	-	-	TGTGCCAGCAGTGAATTTAAGGGGGGCACAGATACGCAGTATTTT	CASSEFKGGTDTQYF
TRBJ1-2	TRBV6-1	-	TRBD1	TGTGCCAGCAGTGCCGGGACAGCCAACTATGGCTACACCTTC	CASSAGTANYGYTF
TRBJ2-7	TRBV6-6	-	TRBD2	TGTGCCAGCAGTTATTCCCGACTAGCGTACGGCGAGCAGTACTTC	CASSYSRLAYGEQYF
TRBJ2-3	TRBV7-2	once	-	TGTGCCAGCAGCCGAACAGGCACAGATACGCAGTATTTT	CASSRTGTDTQYF
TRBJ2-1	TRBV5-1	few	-	TGCGCCAGCAGCCTTTTCCCGACTACGAGCTATGAGCAGTTCTTC	CASSLFPTTSYEQFF
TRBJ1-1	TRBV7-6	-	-	TGTGCCAGCAGCTTAGAGTCAGGGGTAGAGGCTTTCTTT	CASSLESGVEAFF